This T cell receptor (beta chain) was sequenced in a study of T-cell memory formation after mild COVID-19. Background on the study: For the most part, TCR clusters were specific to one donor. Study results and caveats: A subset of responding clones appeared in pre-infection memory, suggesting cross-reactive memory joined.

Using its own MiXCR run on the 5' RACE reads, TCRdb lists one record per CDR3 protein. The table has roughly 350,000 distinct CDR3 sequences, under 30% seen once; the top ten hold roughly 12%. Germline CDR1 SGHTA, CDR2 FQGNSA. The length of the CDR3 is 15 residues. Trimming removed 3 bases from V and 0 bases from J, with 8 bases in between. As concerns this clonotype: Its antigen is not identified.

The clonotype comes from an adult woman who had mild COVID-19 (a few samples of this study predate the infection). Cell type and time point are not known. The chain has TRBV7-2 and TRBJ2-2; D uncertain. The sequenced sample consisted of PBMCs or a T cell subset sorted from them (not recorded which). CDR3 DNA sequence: TGTGCCAGCAGCTTTTGGTGGACGAACACCGGGGAGCTGTTTTTT. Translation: CASSFWWTNTGELFF. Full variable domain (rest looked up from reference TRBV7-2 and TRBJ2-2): GAGVSQSPSNKVTEKGKDVELRCDPISGHTALYWYRQSLGQGLEFLIYFQGNSAPDKSGLPSDRFSAERTGGSVSTLTIQRTQQEDSAVYLCASSFWWTNTGELFFGEGSRLTVL.